The 9 T cell receptor beta chains below come from one sample, sequenced in a study of T cell responses to AZD1222 COVID-19 vaccine. TCRdb keeps only in-frame clones here, not all; method: immunoSEQ multiplex PCR. Of more than 150,000 clones listed, about 89% were seen once; the top ten hold approximately 3.4%. This specimen was peripheral blood, taken 28 days after the second AZD1222 dose. The receptors were sampled from an adult who received the AZD1222 COVID-19 vaccine.

The chain couples TRBV30 to TRBJ2-1; the D gene is possibly TRBD2 (5 bases). Trimming took 5 bases from V and 6 from J, leaving 11 bases between them. The length of the CDR3 is 12 residues. Germline assignment: CDR1 GTSNPN and CDR2 SVGIG (reference sequence). In DNA, the CDR3 is TGTGCCTGGGAGAGGGCAGGCAATGAGCAGTTCTTC. Protein: CAWERAGNEQFF.

CDR3 DNA sequence: TGTGCCATCAGAGGACAGGGGTTCAACACTGAAGCTTTCTTT. Translation: CAIRGQGFNTEAFF. The chain uses TRBV10-3 and TRBJ1-1, with 9 positions matching TRBD1. The V gene's germline CDR1 is ENHRY and CDR2 SYGVKD. V lost 6 bases and J lost 2; bases outside the gene matches: 4. The CDR3 is 14 amino acids.

The chain combines TRBV2 with TRBJ2-7; 15 nucleotides align to TRBD2. Germline CDR1 and CDR2: SNHLY and FYNNEI. The ends lost 6 bases at V and 6 bases at J; junction bases unmatched: 3. This CDR3 spans 14 amino acids. CDR3 amino acids: CASRGLAGGLEQYF. The CDR3 DNA is TGTGCCAGCAGGGGACTAGCGGGAGGCCTCGAGCAGTACTTC.

The sample holds a few counts of this clone. This chain links TRBV3-1 (or the pseudogene TRBV3-2) with TRBJ2-2; weak D call: TRBD1 (5 bases). CDR1 is LGHDT and CDR2 is YNNKEL in the germline V gene (reference sequence). This CDR3 is built from 13 residues. Trimming removed 6 bases from V and 5 bases from J, with 10 bases in between. The DNA for the CDR3 is TGTGCCAGCAGTCAGCAGGGAACCGGGGAGCTGTTTTTT. Protein sequence: CASSQQGTGELFF.

In the case of this clone: Other DNA sequences in the sample encode the same CDR3. The chain couples TRBV2 to TRBJ2-1, with 7 bases identical to TRBD2. J gave up 2 bases and V 2 bases, and 3 bases lay outside the gene matches. The CDR3 totals 15 residues. Germline lookup yields CDR1 SNHLY and CDR2 FYNNEI. CDR3 nucleotide sequence: TGTGCCAGCAGTGAAAGGAGCGGGGCCTACAATGAGCAGTTCTTC. Protein sequence: CASSERSGAYNEQFF.

This clone was observed once. This chain uses TRBV4-1 with TRBJ1-2; 8 bases map to TRBD1. Germline CDR1 and CDR2: MGHRA and YSYEKL. This CDR3 region has 15 residues. J gave up 0 bases and V 2 bases, and 2 bases lay outside the gene matches. The CDR3 loop is CASSQQGAANYGYTF. The CDR3 nucleotides are TGCGCCAGCAGCCAACAGGGGGCCGCTAACTATGGCTACACCTTC.

V and J are TRBV6-5 and TRBJ2-3; 7 positions agree with TRBD1. The ends lost 8 bases at V and 2 bases at J; junction bases unmatched: 10. The CDR3 extends over 15 amino acids. Germline-derived CDR1 and CDR2 are MNHEY and SVGAGI. Here the CDR3 reads CASALPGTDTDTQYF. CDR3 DNA: TGTGCCAGCGCTCTACCAGGGACAGACACAGATACGCAGTATTTT.

Note on this clone: At one end the junction does not follow the germline gene, possibly because of a read error. The chain combines TRBV29-1 with TRBJ2-7, with 7 bases identical to TRBD2. The CDR3 length is 11 residues. Germline V gives CDR1 SQVTM, CDR2 ANQGSEA. CDR3 loop: CSVQGGPYPDF. The CDR3 nucleotides read TGCAGCGTTCAGGGAGGGCCTTATCCGGACTTC.

This rearrangement joins TRBV5-1 to TRBJ2-3, with 9 bases matching TRBD2. CDR3 size: 19 residues. The ends lost 1 base at V and 6 bases at J; junction bases unmatched: 18. CDR1 SGHRS and CDR2 YFSETQ come from the germline V gene. This CDR3 is CASSLNPFVMAGGPDTQYF. The CDR3 nucleotides read TGCGCCAGCAGCTTGAACCCTTTCGTAATGGCGGGAGGGCCGGATACGCAGTATTTT.